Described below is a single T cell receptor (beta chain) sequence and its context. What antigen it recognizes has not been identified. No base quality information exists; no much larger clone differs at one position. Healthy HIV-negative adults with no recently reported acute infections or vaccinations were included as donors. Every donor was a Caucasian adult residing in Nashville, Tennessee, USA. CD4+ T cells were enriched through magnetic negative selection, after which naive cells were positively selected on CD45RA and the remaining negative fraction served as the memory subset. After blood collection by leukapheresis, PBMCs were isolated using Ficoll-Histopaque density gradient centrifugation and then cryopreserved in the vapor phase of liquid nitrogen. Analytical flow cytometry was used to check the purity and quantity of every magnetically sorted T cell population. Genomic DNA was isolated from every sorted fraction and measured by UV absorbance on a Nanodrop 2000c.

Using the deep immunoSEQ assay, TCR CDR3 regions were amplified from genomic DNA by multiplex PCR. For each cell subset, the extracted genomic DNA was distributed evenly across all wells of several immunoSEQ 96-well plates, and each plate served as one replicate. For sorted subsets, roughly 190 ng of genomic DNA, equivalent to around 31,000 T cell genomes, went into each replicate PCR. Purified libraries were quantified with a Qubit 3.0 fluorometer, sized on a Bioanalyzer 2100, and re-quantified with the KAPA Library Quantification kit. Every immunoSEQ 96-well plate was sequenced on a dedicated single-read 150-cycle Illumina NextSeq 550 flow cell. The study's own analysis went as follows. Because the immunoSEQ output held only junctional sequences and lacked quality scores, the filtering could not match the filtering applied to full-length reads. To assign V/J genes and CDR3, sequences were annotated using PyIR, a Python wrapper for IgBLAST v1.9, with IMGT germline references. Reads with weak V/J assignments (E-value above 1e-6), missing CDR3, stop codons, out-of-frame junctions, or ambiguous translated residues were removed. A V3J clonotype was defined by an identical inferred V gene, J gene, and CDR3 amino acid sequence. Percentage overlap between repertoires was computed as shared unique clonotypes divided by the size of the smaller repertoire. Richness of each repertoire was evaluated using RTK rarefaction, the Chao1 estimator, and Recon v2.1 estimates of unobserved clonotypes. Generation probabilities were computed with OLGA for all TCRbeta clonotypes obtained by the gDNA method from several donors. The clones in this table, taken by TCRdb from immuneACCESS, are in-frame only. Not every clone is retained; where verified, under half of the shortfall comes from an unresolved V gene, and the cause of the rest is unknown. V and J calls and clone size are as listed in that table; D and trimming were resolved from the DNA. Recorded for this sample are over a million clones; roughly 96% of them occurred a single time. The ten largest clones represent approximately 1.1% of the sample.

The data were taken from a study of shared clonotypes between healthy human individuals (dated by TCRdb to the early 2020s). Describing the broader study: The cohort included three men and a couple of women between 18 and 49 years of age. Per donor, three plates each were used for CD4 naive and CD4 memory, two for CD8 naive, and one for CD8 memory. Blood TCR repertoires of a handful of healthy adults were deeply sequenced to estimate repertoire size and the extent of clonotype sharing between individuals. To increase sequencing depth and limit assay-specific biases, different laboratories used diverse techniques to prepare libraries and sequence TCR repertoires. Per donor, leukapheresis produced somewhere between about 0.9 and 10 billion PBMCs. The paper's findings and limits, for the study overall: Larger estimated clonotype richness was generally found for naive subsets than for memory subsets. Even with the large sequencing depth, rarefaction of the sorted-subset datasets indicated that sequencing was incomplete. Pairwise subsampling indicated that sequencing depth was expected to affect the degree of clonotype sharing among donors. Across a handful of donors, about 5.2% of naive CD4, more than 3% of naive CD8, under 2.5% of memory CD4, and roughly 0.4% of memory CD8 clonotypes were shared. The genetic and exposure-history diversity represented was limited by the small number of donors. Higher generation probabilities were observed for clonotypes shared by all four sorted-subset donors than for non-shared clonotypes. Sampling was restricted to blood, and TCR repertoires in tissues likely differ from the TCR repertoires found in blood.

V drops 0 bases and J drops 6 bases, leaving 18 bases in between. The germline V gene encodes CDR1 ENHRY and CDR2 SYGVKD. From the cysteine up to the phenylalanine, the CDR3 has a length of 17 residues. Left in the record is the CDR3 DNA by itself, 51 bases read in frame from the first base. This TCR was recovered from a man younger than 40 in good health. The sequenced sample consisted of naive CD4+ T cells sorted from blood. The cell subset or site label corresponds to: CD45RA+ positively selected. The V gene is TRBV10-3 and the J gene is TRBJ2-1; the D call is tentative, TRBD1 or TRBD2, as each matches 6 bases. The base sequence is TGTGCCATCAGTGAGTCCCCGGGGGCCGGGAGTGGCAATGAGCAGTTCTTC. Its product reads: CAISESPGAGSGNEQFF.